This T cell receptor beta chain was obtained from a study of CD4 T cells in relation to SARS-CoV-2 and coronaviruses. Study background: Convalescent patients were fewer than ten males and a few females; two were Hispanic.

Notes on this clone: What it binds is unknown.

Germline V lookup: CDR1 MNHEY, CDR2 SVGAGI. V dropped 2 bases and J dropped 0 bases, with 11 bases sitting between them. The CDR3 is 15 amino acids. The data were produced by immunoSEQ multiplex PCR, yet TCRdb's version contains in-frame clones alone and is incomplete. This table holds just over 35,000 clones, 77% found once. This receptor was obtained from an adult with COVID-19. This chain links TRBV6-5 with TRBJ2-7, with a tentative D call TRBD1 (5 bases). Sequencing used memory CD4+ T cells from PBMCs, cultured in vitro. DNA of the CDR3: TGTGCCAGCAGTTACGGGGCGGACGGCTCCTACGAGCAGTACTTC. It translates to CASSYGADGSYEQYF.